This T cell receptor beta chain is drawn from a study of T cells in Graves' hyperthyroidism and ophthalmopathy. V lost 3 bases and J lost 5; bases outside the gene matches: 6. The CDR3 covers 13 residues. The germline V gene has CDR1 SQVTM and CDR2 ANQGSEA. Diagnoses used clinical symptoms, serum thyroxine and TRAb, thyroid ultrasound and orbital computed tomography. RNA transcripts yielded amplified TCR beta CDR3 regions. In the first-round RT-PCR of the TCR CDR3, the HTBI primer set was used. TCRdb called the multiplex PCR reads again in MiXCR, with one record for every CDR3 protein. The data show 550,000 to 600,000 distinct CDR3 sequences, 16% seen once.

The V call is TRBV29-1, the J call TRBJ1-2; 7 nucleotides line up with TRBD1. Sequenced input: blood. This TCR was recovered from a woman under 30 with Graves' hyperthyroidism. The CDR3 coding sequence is TGCAGCGTTGATACAGGGGTAGGGTATGGCTACACCTTC. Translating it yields CSVDTGVGYGYTF.